These 18 T cell receptor beta chains were all obtained from the same sample, sequenced in a study of blood T cell repertoires in COVID-19. The table came from immunoSEQ multiplex PCR; TCRdb's copy has only in-frame clones and leaves some out. The sample includes about 140,000 clones, 84% of them seen just once. The sample taken for sequencing was peripheral blood. The origin of the receptors is a human donor in a cohort sampled during active COVID-19.

This chain connects TRBV6-2 or TRBV6-3 to TRBJ1-1, with D possibly matching TRBD1 (6 bases). Germline-derived CDR1 and CDR2 are MNHEY and SVGEGT. This CDR3 is 17 amino acids long. Trimming cost V 2 bases and J 0 bases, with 16 bases left between them. In DNA form, the CDR3 reads TGTGCCAGCAGTTACGAAACAGGGTCGGGCGTGAACACTGAAGCTTTCTTT. This codes for CASSYETGSGVNTEAFF.

This rearrangement joins TRBV15 to TRBJ1-2, with D perhaps matching TRBD1 (5 bases). There are 12 residues in the CDR3. CDR1 and CDR2 (germline): LNHNV, YYDKDF (reference sequence). The V end lost 1 base, the J end lost 6 bases, and 6 bases lay between the germline ends. The CDR3 region has the DNA TGTGCCACCAGCAGAGCGACAGATGGCTACACCTTC. This gives the protein CATSRATDGYTF.

This chain uses TRBV29-1 with TRBJ2-1, with 11 positions matching TRBD2. The V gene end was trimmed by 7 bases and the J gene end by 12 bases; junction bases not matched to a gene: 11. The germline gives CDR1 SQVTM, CDR2 ANQGSEA. CDR3 length: 13 residues. CDR3 sequence reads: CSAKPGLAAAQFF. The CDR3 nucleotides are TGCAGCGCGAAACCGGGACTAGCGGCTGCGCAGTTCTTC.

This clone was observed a handful of times. The gene calls are TRBV7-9 and TRBJ1-6, with 10 bases aligning to TRBD1. V was pared by 5 bases and J by 6 bases, with 4 bases of the junction left unmatched. CDR3 length equals 15 residues. Germline CDR1 and CDR2: SEHNR and FQNEAQ (reference sequence). Here the CDR3 DNA reads TGTGCCAGCAGCAAGGGACAGGGGCGTAATTCACCCCTCCACTTT. It codes for CASSKGQGRNSPLHF.

The CDR3 DNA is TGTGCCAGCAGCCCCCCGAGGGGGTCGAACACTGAAGCTTTCTTT. Its protein product is CASSPPRGSNTEAFF. V and J are TRBV5-4 and TRBJ1-1, with a tentative D call TRBD1 (6 bases). Germline-derived CDR1 and CDR2 are SGHNT and YYREEE (reference sequence). The CDR3 is 15 amino acids. Trimming took 4 bases from V and 1 from J, leaving 14 bases between them.

The chain links TRBV6-1 to TRBJ1-1; the D is unclear. The CDR3 spans 16 residues. The V gene lost 4 bases and the J gene lost 1 base, with 16 bases spanning the gap. CDR1 and CDR2 (germline): MNHNS, SASEGT. The CDR3 DNA sequence: TGTGCCAGCAGTGTGGGCATTCGGTTGGGGAACACTGAAGCTTTCTTT. Protein sequence: CASSVGIRLGNTEAFF.

This rearrangement joins TRBV14 to TRBJ2-1; D is perhaps TRBD2 (5 bases). CDR1 and CDR2 (germline): SGHDN, FVKESK. V dropped 4 bases and J dropped 1 base, with 8 bases sitting between them. This CDR3 comprises 14 residues. The CDR3 DNA reads as TGTGCCAGCAGCCCCCCGGGGTCCTACAATGAGCAGTTCTTC. This codes for CASSPPGSYNEQFF.

This clone has only a few counts. This chain uses TRBV19 with TRBJ1-3; D perhaps matches TRBD1 (5 bases). V gave up 3 bases and J gave up 4 bases, with 16 bases separating them. Looked up from germline, CDR1 is LNHDA and CDR2 is SQIVND (reference sequence). The CDR3 has 16 residues. CDR3 in amino acids: CASSISRTIPGNTIYF. CDR3 sequence (DNA): TGTGCCAGTAGTATTTCAAGGACAATACCAGGAAACACCATATATTTT. The entire variable domain, with the rest obtained from reference TRBV19 and TRBJ1-3, is as follows: DGGITQSPKYLFRKEGQNVTLSCEQNLNHDAMYWYRQDPGQGLRLIYYSQIVNDFQKGDIAEGYSVSREKKESFPLTVTSAQKNPTAFYLCASSISRTIPGNTIYFGEGSWLTVV.

Regarding this clone: The junction does not match germline at one end; this may be a read error. The CDR3 spells CASSLRRGGEQFF. CDR3 DNA: TGTGCTAGCAGCCTACGCCGGGGAGGTGAGCAGTTCTTC. The chain uses TRBV7-7 and TRBJ2-1, with D possibly TRBD2 on 6 matching bases. CDR1 is SSHAT, CDR2 FNYEAQ, per germline (reference sequence). This CDR3 spans 13 amino acids.

The chain combines TRBV5-1 with TRBJ1-2; a weak D match, TRBD1 (6 bases). The CDR3 is 15 residues long. The germline V gene encodes CDR1 SGHRS and CDR2 YFSETQ. Trimming left V 0 bases short and J 8 bases short, with 17 bases between. CDR3 bases: TGCGCCAGCAGCTTGGGGGCAGGGGAGAACAGGGGCTACACCTTC. Protein sequence: CASSLGAGENRGYTF.

CDR3 region: CASSRHTPRDPVLDSPLHF. As DNA, the CDR3 is TGCGCCAGCAGCCGTCATACTCCGAGGGATCCAGTCTTGGATTCACCCCTCCACTTT. The V call is TRBV4-1, the J call TRBJ1-6; D remains ambiguous. Trimming removed 4 bases from V and 8 bases from J, with 27 bases in between. Looked up from germline, CDR1 is MGHRA and CDR2 is YSYEKL. This CDR3 has 19 residues.

This chain joins TRBV4-1 and TRBJ2-3; a weak D match, TRBD2 (5 bases). The CDR3 sequence is 14 residues long. V dropped 2 bases and J dropped 4 bases, with 10 bases sitting between them. Germline loops: CDR1 MGHRA, CDR2 YSYEKL. The CDR3 coding sequence is TGCGCCAGCAGCCAACGGGCGGGCCCAGATACGCAGTATTTT. Amino acid sequence: CASSQRAGPDTQYF.

This chain joins TRBV6-1 and TRBJ2-3; no reliable D call. This CDR3 contains 11 residues. V lost 2 bases and J 8 bases, leaving 5 bases between the germline ends. Per the germline V gene, CDR1 is MNHNS and CDR2 is SASEGT. As DNA, the CDR3 is TGTGCCAGCAGTGAACTATCTACGCAGTATTTT. As protein: CASSELSTQYF.

The genes are TRBV5-6 and TRBJ1-5; D may be TRBD1 (5 bases). Germline V gene lookup returns CDR1 SGHDT and CDR2 YYEEEE. CDR3 length equals 14 residues. The V and J ends lost 2 bases and 3 bases respectively, with 9 bases between them. The CDR3 DNA follows: TGTGCCAGCAGCTTCCAGGGATTCAATCAGCCCCAGCATTTT. It yields the protein CASSFQGFNQPQHF.

This sequence joins TRBV29-1 and TRBJ1-2; weak D call: TRBD1 (5 bases). V gave up 0 bases and J gave up 8 bases, with 16 bases separating them. The germline CDR1 and CDR2 sequences are SQVTM and ANQGSEA. The CDR3 consists of 14 residues. CDR3 protein: CSVEEGEGMGGYTF. CDR3 bases: TGCAGCGTTGAAGAAGGGGAGGGAATGGGAGGCTACACCTTC.

The gene calls are TRBV23-1 and TRBJ1-2; D is ambiguous. TRBV23-1 is marked as an open reading frame, function uncertain. This CDR3 region has 12 residues. Deletions cut 4 bases from V and 6 bases from J, with 9 bases between. The CDR3 nucleotides are TGCGCCAGCAGTCCCCCCGAGGATGGCTACACCTTC. It translates to CASSPPEDGYTF.

The rearrangement links TRBV28 to TRBJ2-7; no definite D call. V lost 3 bases to trimming and J lost 0 bases, with 6 bases between them. Germline CDR1 and CDR2: MDHEN and SYDVKM. The CDR3 length is 13 residues. CDR3 DNA: TGTGCCAGCAGTTTCCAGAACTCCTACGAGCAGTACTTC. This sequence encodes CASSFQNSYEQYF.

The chain is built from TRBV1 and TRBJ1-1. TRBV1 is annotated as a pseudogene. This CDR3 comprises 12 residues. CDR3 nucleotide sequence: TGCACCAGCAGCGAAGGTGAGACTGAAGCTTTCTTT. Its translation: CTSSEGETEAFF.